This paragraph covers one T cell receptor beta chain sequence. Profiling relied on immunoSEQ multiplex PCR, and the TCRdb table lists in-frame clones only, not all of them. Altogether some 200,000 clones are present, about 86% being singletons, with the ten largest covering 0.88%. These data are taken from a study of blood T cell repertoires in COVID-19. The V segment lost 6 bases and the J segment 5 bases; nucleotides outside the gene matches: 7. Germline values: CDR1 LNHDA, CDR2 SQIVND (reference sequence). The length of the CDR3 is 15 residues. V and J are TRBV19 and TRBJ2-2; 9 bases agree with TRBD2. This TCR derives from a woman between 18 and 29 years old who had recovered from COVID-19. The sample was peripheral blood. The CDR3 here is CASRRASGTTGELFF. DNA of the CDR3: TGTGCCAGTAGACGAGCTAGCGGGACAACCGGGGAGCTGTTTTTT.